The entry that follows covers one T cell receptor (beta chain) sequence. This specimen comes from a study of shared clonotypes between healthy human individuals. Terminally differentiated effector memory CD45RA+ cells were excluded by CCR7 positive selection of CD45RO-negative cells. The CDR3 is 16 amino acids. CDR1 and CDR2 (germline): MNHEY, SMNVEV (reference sequence). V trimming: 3 bases; J trimming: 4 bases; junction bases outside the gene matches: 9. TCRdb keeps only in-frame clones here, not all; method: immunoSEQ multiplex PCR. The sample lists more than 600,000 clones, about 91% occurring once.

The V and J genes are TRBV27 and TRBJ2-7; 10 nucleotides agree with TRBD2. This clonotype originated in a man aged 30-40 years in good health. The sequenced material came from naive CD8+ T cells sorted from blood. The chain's CDR3 is CASSLRPLGLAYEQYF. The CDR3 nucleotides are TGTGCCAGCAGTTTGCGGCCCCTGGGACTAGCGTACGAGCAGTACTTC.